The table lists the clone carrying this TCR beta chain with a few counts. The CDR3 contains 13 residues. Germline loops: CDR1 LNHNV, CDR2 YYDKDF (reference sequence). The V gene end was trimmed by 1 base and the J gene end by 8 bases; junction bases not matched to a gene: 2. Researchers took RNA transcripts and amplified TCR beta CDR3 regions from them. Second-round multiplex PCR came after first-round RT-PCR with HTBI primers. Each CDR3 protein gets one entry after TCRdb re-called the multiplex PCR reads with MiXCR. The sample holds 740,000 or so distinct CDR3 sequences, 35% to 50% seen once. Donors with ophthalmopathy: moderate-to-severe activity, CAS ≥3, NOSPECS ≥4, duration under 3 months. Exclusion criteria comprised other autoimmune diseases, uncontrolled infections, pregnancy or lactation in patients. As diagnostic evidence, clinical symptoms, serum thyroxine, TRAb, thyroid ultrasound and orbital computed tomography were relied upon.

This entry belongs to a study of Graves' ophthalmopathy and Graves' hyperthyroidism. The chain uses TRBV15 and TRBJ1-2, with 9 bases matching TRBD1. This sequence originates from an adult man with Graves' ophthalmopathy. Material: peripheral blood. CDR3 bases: TGTGCCACCAGCAGAGGGACAGGGGAAGGCTACACCTTC. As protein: CATSRGTGEGYTF.